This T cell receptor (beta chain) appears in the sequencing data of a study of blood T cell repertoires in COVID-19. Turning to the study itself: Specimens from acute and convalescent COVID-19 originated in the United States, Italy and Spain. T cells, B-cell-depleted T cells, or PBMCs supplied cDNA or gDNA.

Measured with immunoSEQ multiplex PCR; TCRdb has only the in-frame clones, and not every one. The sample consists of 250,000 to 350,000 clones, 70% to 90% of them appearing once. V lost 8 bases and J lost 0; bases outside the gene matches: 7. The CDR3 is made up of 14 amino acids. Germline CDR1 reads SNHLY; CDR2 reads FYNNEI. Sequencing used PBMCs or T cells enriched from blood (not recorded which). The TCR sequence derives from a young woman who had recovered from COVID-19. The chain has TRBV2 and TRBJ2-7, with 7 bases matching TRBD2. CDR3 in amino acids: CASGGAGTSYEQYF. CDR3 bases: TGTGCCAGCGGGGGAGCGGGAACCTCCTACGAGCAGTACTTC. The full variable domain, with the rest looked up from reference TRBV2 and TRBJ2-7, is EPEVTQTPSHQVTQMGQEVILRCVPISNHLYFYWYRQILGQKVEFLVSFYNNEISEKSEIFDDQFSVERPDGSNFTLKIRSTKLEDSAMYFCASGGAGTSYEQYFGPGTRLTVT.